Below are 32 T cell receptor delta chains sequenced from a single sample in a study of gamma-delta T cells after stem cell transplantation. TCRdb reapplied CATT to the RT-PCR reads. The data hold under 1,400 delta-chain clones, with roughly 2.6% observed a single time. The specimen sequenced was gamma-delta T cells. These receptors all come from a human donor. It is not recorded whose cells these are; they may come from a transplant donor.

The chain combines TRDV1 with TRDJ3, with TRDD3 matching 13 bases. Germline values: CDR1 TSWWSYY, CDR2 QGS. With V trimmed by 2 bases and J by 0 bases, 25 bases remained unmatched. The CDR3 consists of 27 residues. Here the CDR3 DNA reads TGTGCTCTTGGGGAAAGGCCTTCCTACTTCCACTGGGGGATACGCGCTTTAAGCTCCTGGGACACCCGACAGATGTTTTTC. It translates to CALGERPSYFHWGIRALSSWDTRQMFF.

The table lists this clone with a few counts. CDR3 sequence reads: CALGELPPLWVLYWGDRFRQYADKLIF. The CDR3 nucleotides are TGTGCTCTTGGGGAACTCCCCCCGCTTTGGGTCCTCTACTGGGGGGACAGGTTCCGCCAGTACGCCGATAAACTCATCTTT. The chain links TRDV1 to TRDJ1, with 8 bases aligning to TRDD3. Germline V CDR1 and CDR2: TSWWSYY, QGS. V was pared by 0 bases and J by 3 bases, with 39 bases of the junction left unmatched. This CDR3 is 27 amino acids long.

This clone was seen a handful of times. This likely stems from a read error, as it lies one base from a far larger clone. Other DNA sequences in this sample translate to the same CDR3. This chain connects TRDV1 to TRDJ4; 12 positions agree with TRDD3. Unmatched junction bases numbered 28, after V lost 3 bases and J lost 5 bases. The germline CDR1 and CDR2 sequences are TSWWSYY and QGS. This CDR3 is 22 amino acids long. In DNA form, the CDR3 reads TGTGCTCTTGGGGACCATTTCCTCCACCCGCTACTGGGGGATACCCAAGTCAGGCCCCTGATCTTT. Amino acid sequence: CALGDHFLHPLLGDTQVRPLIF.

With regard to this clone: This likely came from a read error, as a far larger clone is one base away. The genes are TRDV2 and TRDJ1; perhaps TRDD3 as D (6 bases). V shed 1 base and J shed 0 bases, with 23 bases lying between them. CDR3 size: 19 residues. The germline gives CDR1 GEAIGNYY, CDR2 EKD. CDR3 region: CACDTLMGGAHSHTDKLIF. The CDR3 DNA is TGTGCCTGTGACACGTTGATGGGGGGTGCACACTCCCACACCGATAAACTCATCTTT.

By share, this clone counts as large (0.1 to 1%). The CDR3 sequence: CACERLGDTYTDKLIF. For the CDR3, the DNA is TGTGCCTGTGAAAGACTGGGGGATACCTACACCGATAAACTCATCTTT. V is TRDV2 and J is TRDJ1; 12 positions agree with TRDD3. The CDR3 contains 16 residues. Looked up from germline, CDR1 is GEAIGNYY and CDR2 is EKD. V dropped 4 bases and J dropped 0; count of bases not matched to a gene: 5.

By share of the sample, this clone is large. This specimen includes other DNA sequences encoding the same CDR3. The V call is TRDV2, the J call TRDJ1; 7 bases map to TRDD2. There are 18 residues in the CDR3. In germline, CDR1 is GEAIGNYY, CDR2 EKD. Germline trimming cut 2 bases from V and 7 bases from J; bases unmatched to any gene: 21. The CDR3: CACDSVPTVPPHRGKLIF. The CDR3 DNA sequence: TGTGCCTGTGACAGCGTTCCTACCGTACCTCCCCACCGGGGTAAACTCATCTTT.

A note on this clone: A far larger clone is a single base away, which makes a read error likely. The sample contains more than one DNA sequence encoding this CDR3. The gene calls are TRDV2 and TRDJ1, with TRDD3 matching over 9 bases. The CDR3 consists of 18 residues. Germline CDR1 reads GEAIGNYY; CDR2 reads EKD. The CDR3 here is CACDTLMGIRGDTDKLIF. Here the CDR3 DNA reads TGTGCCTGCGACACCCTGATGGGGATACGCGGGGACACCGATAAACTCATCTTT.

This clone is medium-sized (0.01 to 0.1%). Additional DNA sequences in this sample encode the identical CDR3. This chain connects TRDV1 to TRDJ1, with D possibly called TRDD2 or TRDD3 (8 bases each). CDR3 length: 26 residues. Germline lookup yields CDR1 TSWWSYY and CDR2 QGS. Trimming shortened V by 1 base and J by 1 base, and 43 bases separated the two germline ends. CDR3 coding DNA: TGTGCTCTTGGGGAACACAAGGCCTTCCTATCCGCGTGGTGGGGGATCGGGGACGGTGGCACCGATAAACTCATCTTT. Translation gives CALGEHKAFLSAWWGIGDGGTDKLIF.

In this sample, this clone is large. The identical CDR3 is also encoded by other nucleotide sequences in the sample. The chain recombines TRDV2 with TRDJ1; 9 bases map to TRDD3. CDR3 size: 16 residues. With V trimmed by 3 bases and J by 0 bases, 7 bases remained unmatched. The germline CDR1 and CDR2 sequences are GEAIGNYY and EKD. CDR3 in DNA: TGTGCCTGTGACCCACTGGGGGAATTGTACACCGATAAACTCATCTTT. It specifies CACDPLGELYTDKLIF.

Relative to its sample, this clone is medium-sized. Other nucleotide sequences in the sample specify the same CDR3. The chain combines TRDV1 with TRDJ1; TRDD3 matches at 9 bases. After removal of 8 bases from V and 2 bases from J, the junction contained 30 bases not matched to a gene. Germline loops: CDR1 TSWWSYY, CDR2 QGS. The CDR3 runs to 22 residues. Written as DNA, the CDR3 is TGTGCTCTTAGAACACCCCTGCTACGTGGTTCGAGGGGATACGAGCTGACCGATAAACTCATCTTT. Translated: CALRTPLLRGSRGYELTDKLIF.

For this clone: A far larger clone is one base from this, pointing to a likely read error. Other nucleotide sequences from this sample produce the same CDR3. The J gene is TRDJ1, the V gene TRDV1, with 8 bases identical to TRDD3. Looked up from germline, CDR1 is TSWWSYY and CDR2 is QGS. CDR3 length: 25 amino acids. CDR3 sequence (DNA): TGTGCTCTTGGGGAACCCCCCCCTCCAACCGCAGAAGTACTGGGGGCCCCCCCGGCCACCGACAAACTCATCTTT. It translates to CALGEPPPPTAEVLGAPPATDKLIF.

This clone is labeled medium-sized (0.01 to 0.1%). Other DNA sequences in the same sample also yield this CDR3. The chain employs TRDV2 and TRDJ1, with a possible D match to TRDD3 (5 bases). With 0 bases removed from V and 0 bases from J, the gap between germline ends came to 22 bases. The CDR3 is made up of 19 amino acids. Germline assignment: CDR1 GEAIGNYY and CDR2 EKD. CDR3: CACDTLALRGDPYTDKLIF. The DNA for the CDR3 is TGTGCCTGTGACACCCTTGCCTTACGCGGGGACCCCTACACCGATAAACTCATCTTT.

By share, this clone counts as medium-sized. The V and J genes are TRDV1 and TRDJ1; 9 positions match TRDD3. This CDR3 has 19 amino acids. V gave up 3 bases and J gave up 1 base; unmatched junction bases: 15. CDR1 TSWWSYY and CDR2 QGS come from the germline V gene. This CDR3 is CALGDLPGWGIWGTDKLIF. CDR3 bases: TGTGCTCTTGGGGACTTGCCTGGTTGGGGGATATGGGGCACCGATAAACTCATCTTT.

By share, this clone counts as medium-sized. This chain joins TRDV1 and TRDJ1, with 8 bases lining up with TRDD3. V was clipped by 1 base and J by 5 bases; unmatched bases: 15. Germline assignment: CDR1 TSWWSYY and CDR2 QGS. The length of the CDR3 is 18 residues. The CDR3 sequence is CALGEPPDWGVDPDKLIF. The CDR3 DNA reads TGTGCTCTTGGGGAACCCCCAGACTGGGGGGTAGATCCGGATAAACTCATCTTT.

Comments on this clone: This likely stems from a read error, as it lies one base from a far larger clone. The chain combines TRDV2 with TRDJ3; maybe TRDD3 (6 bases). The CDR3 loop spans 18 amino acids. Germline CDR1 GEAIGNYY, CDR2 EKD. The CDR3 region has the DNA TGTGCCTGTGACAGTGGGGATTCTAGATCCTGGGACACCCGACAGGTGTTTTTC. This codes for CACDSGDSRSWDTRQVFF.

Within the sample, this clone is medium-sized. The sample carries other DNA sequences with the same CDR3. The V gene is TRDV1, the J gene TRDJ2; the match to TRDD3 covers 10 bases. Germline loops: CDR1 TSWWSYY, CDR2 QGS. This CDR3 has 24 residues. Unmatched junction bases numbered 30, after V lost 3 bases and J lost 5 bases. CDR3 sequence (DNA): TGTGCTCTTGGGGACCCTCGGGATTACCCGGTACTGGGGGATGGATTGTGGGATACAGCACAACTCTTCTTT. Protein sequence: CALGDPRDYPVLGDGLWDTAQLFF.

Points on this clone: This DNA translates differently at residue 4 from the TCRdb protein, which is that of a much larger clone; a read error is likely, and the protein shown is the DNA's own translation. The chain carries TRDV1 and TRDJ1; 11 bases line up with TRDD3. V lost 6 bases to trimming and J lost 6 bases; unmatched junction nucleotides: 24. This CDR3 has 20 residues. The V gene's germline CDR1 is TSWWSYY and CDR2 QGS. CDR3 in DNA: TGTGCTCTTGGACCTTCCTTCACTATGTGGGGGATACGGTGGAAAAATAAACTCATCTTT. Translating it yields CALGPSFTMWGIRWKNKLIF.

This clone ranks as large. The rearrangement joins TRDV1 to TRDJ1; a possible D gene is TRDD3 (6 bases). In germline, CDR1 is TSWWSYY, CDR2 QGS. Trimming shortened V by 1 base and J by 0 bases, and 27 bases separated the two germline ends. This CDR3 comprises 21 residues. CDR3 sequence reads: CALGEHRSGGGIPAYTDKLIF. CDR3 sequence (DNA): TGTGCTCTTGGGGAACACCGTTCCGGTGGGGGCATACCGGCGTACACCGATAAACTCATCTTT.

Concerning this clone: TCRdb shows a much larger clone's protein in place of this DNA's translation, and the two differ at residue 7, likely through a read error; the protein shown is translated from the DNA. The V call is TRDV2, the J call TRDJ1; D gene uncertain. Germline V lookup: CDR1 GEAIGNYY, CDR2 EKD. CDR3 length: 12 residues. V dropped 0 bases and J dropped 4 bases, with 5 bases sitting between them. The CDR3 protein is CACDTAVDKLIF. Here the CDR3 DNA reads TGTGCCTGTGACACCGCCGTCGATAAACTCATCTTT.

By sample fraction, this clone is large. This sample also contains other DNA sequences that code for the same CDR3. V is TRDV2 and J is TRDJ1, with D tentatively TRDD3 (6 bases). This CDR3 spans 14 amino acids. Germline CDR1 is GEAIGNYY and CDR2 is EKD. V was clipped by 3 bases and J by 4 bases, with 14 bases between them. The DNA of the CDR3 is TGTGCCTGTGACCAGGGGGAGCTTAACGATAAACTCATCTTT. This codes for CACDQGELNDKLIF.

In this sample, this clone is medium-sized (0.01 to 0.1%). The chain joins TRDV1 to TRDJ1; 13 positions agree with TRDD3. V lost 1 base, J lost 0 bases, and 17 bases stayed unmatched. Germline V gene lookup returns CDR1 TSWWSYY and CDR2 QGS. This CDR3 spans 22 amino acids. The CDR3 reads CALGEPIPTPTGGYANTDKLIF. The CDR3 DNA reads TGTGCTCTTGGGGAACCTATTCCTACTCCAACTGGGGGATACGCTAACACCGATAAACTCATCTTT.

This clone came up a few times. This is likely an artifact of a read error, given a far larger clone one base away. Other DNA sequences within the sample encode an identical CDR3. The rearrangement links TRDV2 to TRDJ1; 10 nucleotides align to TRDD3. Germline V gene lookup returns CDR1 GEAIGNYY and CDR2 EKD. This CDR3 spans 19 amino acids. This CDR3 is CACDTVLRTGGLYTDKLIF. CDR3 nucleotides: TGTGCCTGTGACACCGTTTTGCGTACTGGGGGATTATACACGGATAAACTCATCTTT.

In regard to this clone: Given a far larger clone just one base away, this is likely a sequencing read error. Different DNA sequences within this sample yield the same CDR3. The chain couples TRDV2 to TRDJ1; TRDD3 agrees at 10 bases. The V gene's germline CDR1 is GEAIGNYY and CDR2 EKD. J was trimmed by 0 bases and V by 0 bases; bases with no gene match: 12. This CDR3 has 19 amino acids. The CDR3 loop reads CACDTVLRTGGLYTDKLIF. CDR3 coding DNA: TGTGCCTGTGACACCGTTTTGCGTACTGGGGGATTGTACACCGATAAACTCATCTTT.

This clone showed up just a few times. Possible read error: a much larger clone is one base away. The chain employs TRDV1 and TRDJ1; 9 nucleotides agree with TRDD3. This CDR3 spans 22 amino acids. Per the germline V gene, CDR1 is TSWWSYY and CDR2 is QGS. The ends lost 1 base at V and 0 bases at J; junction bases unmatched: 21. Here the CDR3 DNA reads TGTGCTCTTGGGGAACCTATTCCTACTCCAACTGGGGGACACGCTAACACCGATAAACTCATCTTT. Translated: CALGEPIPTPTGGHANTDKLIF.

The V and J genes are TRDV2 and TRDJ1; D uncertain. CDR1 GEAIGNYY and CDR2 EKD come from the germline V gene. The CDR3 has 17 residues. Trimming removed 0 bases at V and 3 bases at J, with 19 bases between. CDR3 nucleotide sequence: TGTGCCTGTGACACCGTAGGGGTCTTCTACGGAGCCGATAAACTCATCTTT. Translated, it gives CACDTVGVFYGADKLIF.

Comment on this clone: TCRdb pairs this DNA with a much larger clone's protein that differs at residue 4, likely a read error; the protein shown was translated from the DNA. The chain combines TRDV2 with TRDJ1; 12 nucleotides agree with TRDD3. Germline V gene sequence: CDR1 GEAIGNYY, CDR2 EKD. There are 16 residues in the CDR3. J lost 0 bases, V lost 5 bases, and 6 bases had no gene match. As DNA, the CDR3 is TGTGCCTGTGGAAGACTGGGGGATACCTACACCGATAAACTCATCTTT. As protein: CACGRLGDTYTDKLIF.

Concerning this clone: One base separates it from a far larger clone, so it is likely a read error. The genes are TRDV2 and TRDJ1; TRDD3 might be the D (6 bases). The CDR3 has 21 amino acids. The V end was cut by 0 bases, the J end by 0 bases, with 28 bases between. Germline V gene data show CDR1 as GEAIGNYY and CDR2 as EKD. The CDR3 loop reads CACDTGWGRARGSGYTDKLIF. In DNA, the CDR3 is TGTGCCTGTGACACCGGCTGGGGTAGAGCGAGGGGATCCGGATACACCGATAAACTCATCTTT.

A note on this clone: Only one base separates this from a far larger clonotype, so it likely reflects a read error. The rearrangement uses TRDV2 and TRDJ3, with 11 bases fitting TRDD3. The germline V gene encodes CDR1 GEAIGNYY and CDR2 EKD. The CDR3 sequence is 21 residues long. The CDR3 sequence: CAGDTTYWGILGPWDTRQMFF. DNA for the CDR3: TGTGCCGGTGACACGACGTACTGGGGGATATTGGGGCCCTGGGACACCCGACAGATGTTTTTC.

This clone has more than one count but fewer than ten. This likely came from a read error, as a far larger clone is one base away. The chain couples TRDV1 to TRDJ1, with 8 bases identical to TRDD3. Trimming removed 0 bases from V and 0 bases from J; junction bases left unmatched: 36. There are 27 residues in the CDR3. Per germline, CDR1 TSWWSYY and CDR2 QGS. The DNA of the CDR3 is TGTGCTCTTGGGGAACTCCCCTCGCTTTGGGTCCTCTACTGGGGGGACAGGTTCCGCCGGTACACCGATAAACTCATCTTT. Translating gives CALGELPSLWVLYWGDRFRRYTDKLIF.

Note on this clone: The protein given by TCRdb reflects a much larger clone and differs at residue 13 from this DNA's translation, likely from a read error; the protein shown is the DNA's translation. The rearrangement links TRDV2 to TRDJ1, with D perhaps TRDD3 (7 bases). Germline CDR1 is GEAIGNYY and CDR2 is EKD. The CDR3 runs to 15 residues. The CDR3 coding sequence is TGTGCCTGTGACAGGGGGATCCTACACACCGATAAACCCATCTTT. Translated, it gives CACDRGILHTDKPIF.

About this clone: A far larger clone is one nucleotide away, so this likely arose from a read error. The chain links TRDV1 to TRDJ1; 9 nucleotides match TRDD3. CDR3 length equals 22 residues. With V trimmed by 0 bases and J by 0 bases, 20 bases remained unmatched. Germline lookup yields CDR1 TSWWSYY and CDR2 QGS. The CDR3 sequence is CALGELGISYRGIPLYTDKLIF. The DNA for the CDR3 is TGTGCTCTTGGGGAACTAGGGATATCGTACCGGGGGATACCGCTGTACACCGATAAACTCATCTTT.

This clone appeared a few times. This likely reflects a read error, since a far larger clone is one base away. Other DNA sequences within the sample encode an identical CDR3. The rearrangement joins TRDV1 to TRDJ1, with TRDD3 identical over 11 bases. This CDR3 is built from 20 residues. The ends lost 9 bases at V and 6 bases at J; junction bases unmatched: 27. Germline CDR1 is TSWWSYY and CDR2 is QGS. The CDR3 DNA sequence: TGTGCTCTCCGACCTTCCTTCACTATGTGGGGGATACGGTGGAAGAATAAACTCATCTTT. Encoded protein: CALRPSFTMWGIRWKNKLIF.